A selection of T cell receptor beta chains follows, all from one sample in a study of response to subunit inactivated influenza vaccine. TCRdb re-called the RT-PCR reads with MiXCR, one entry per CDR3 protein. This sample has about 520,000 distinct CDR3 sequences, with roughly 27% found just once. The sample was CD4+ T cells sorted from PBMCs, taken less than 6 days after vaccination. These receptors were obtained from a man aged 50 to 59 who received an inactivated influenza vaccine. Each CDR3 is given with its conserved first and last residue.

CDR3aa	v_gene	j_gene
CSATSGGKETQYF	TRBV20-1	TRBJ2-5
CASSYRGQGVYEQYF	TRBV6-5	TRBJ2-7
CASSLVQGQGTEQYF	TRBV12-3/TRBV12-4	TRBJ2-7
CASSLAGGPQNYGYTF	TRBV5-1	TRBJ1-2
CASSETGSYYGYTF	TRBV25-1	TRBJ1-2
CASSSGQGVTDTQYF	TRBV7-2	TRBJ2-3
CAIQGRPGYNEQFF	TRBV10-3	TRBJ2-1
CASSPGVAGVPQHF	TRBV6-1	TRBJ1-5
CASSLGFRGYSPLHF	TRBV12-3/TRBV12-4	TRBJ1-6
CASSISDRATTPQHF	TRBV6-5	TRBJ1-5
CASSLGYGSSYNEQFF	TRBV5-1	TRBJ2-1
CASSYSWGGNQPQHF	TRBV6-5	TRBJ1-5
CSVETRVTDTQYF	TRBV29-1	TRBJ2-3
CASSVGRNSYEQYF	TRBV12-3/TRBV12-4	TRBJ2-7
CATSDPNPGTPQHF	TRBV24-1	TRBJ1-5
CASSLRNSPGANQPQHF	TRBV12-3/TRBV12-4	TRBJ1-5
CASSPPTGRAKNIQYF	TRBV18	TRBJ2-4
CASNFGGGRLGELFF	TRBV28	TRBJ2-2
CSARGLAGYNEQFF	TRBV20-1	TRBJ2-1
CASSSRQGAYTEAFF	TRBV7-8	TRBJ1-1
CASSSRQAGGLTYEQYF	TRBV5-4	TRBJ2-7
CASSWEDGTEAFF	TRBV5-5	TRBJ1-1
CATSDSGHLNTEAFF	TRBV24-1	TRBJ1-1
CASSLETAGGYEQYF	TRBV7-2	TRBJ2-7
CASSLGSETGTETQYF	TRBV12-3/TRBV12-4	TRBJ2-5
CSSSLEIRGALDTQYF	TRBV12-3/TRBV12-4	TRBJ2-3
CASSHTTGSPGELFF	TRBV5-1	TRBJ2-2
CSASDILGGSGQPQHF	TRBV20-1	TRBJ1-5
CSARELYEQYF	TRBV20-1	TRBJ2-7
CASSLLGDYTDTQYF	TRBV7-9	TRBJ2-3
CASGWPMAGAYTGELFF	TRBV5-1	TRBJ2-2
CASSLVYRGLEAFF	TRBV7-2	TRBJ1-1
CASSPNPTGSSTDTQYF	TRBV5-1	TRBJ2-3
CSARRTGRMNTEAFF	TRBV20-1	TRBJ1-1
CASRLGGGGGSGYTF	TRBV12-3/TRBV12-4	TRBJ1-2
CASSLRGANTGELFF	TRBV12-3/TRBV12-4	TRBJ2-2
CSARGSPMTQYF	TRBV20-1	TRBJ2-5
CSARTGISYEQYF	TRBV20-1	TRBJ2-7
CASRVSGGADGANVLTF	TRBV11-2	TRBJ2-6
CASNRRGDTEAFF	TRBV6-2/TRBV6-3	TRBJ1-1
CASSYLRQGVGNQPQHF	TRBV6-2/TRBV6-3	TRBJ1-5
CASSLPYLAGGTNYGYTF	TRBV11-2	TRBJ1-2
CASSPSFNRANGYTF	TRBV7-9	TRBJ1-2
CASSLKSGLAVLRDF	TRBV7-2	TRBJ2-5
CSARDIREGITGELFF	TRBV20-1	TRBJ2-2
CASTPGQAGETQYF	TRBV5-1	TRBJ2-5
CASSYRLGTEAFF	TRBV6-2/TRBV6-3	TRBJ1-1
CASSPDVGIQPQHF	TRBV18	TRBJ1-5
CAISREGQKNSPLHF	TRBV10-3	TRBJ1-6
CASSLETRSSYNEQFF	TRBV5-1	TRBJ2-1
CASSQELAGGSWETQYF	TRBV4-2	TRBJ2-5
CASTPGPNTDTQYF	TRBV2	TRBJ2-3
CASRPRQAQTYEQYF	TRBV5-1	TRBJ2-7